Following are 32 T cell receptor beta chains from one sample sequenced in a study of Graves' ophthalmopathy and Graves' hyperthyroidism. Researchers took RNA transcripts and amplified TCR beta CDR3 regions from them. An opening RT-PCR round employed HTBI primers and preceded a second-round multiplex PCR. TCRdb ran MiXCR on the multiplex PCR reads and lists one entry per CDR3 protein. The table lists more than 1,000,000 distinct CDR3 sequences, less than 45% of them singletons. The specimen was peripheral blood or thyroid tissue (not recorded which). The receptor source for this set is an adult man with Graves' hyperthyroidism.

The chain couples TRBV12-3 or TRBV12-4 to TRBJ2-2; the match to TRBD2 covers 11 bases. Trimming took 6 bases from V and 6 from J; bases not matched to a gene: 6. The CDR3 runs to 15 residues. CDR3 bases: TGTGCCAGCAGCCCCCTAGCGGGAGGCGCCGGGGAGCTGTTTTTT. Amino acid sequence: CASSPLAGGAGELFF.

There are many counts of this clonotype. The chain carries TRBV7-2 and TRBJ1-2; D ambiguous. CDR3 size: 15 residues. From germline, CDR1 is SGHTA and CDR2 FQGNSA. V dropped 1 base and J dropped 7 bases, with 16 bases sitting between them. The CDR3 region has the DNA TGTGCCAGCAGCTTAGGAGGGCAGGCCTGGGGTGGCTACACCTTC. Translating it yields CASSLGGQAWGGYTF.

A word on this clonotype: This could be a read error, since a much larger clone is one nucleotide away. The V call is TRBV2, the J call TRBJ1-3; 8 bases align to TRBD1. The junction had 7 bases not matched to a gene; V was cut back by 5 bases and J by 4 bases. Germline V gene lookup returns CDR1 SNHLY and CDR2 FYNNEI. This CDR3 comprises 15 residues. DNA for the CDR3: TGTGCCAGCAGTAGACAGGGGCTTGCCGGAAACACCATATATTTT. This codes for CASSRQGLAGNTIYF.

The sample holds many counts of this clonotype. The gene calls are TRBV24-1 and TRBJ2-2; 7 nucleotides align to TRBD1. Germline lookup yields CDR1 KGHDR and CDR2 SFDVKD. The CDR3 has 15 residues. The trim removed 5 bases at V and 4 bases at J, leaving 6 bases unmatched. CDR3: CATSGKGALTGELFF. CDR3 in DNA: TGTGCCACCAGTGGGAAGGGGGCGCTCACCGGGGAGCTGTTTTTT.

This clonotype appeared many times. The CDR3 DNA sequence: TGTGCCAGTACAGGGAGGGGGTACAGCAATCAGCCCCAGCATTTT. It specifies CASTGRGYSNQPQHF. This rearrangement joins TRBV19 to TRBJ1-5, with D tentatively TRBD1 (6 bases). The CDR3 is 15 amino acids. V lost 7 bases and J lost 1, with 14 bases in between. Germline V lookup: CDR1 LNHDA, CDR2 SQIVND (reference sequence).

This clonotype was seen many times. CDR3 nucleotides: TGTGCCAGCAGGTTCGAGACTAGCGGGAAGTCCTACGAGCAGTACTTC. Protein: CASRFETSGKSYEQYF. V gene TRBV7-9 combines with J gene TRBJ2-7, with 11 bases that match TRBD2. The ends lost 6 bases at V and 1 base at J; junction bases unmatched: 8. Germline V gene data show CDR1 as SEHNR and CDR2 as FQNEAQ (reference sequence). This CDR3 has 16 amino acids.

On this clonotype: A much larger clonotype is one base distant, so this may be a read error. The J gene is TRBJ2-2, the V gene TRBV2, with D tentatively TRBD2 (6 bases). CDR1 and CDR2 from the germline V gene are SNHLY and FYNNEI. This CDR3 contains 14 residues. CDR3 sequence reads: CAGSRTTNTGELFF. In DNA, the CDR3 is TGTGCCGGCAGTCGGACTACGAACACCGGGGAGCTGTTTTTT.

This clonotype was recorded a few times. The chain employs TRBV5-5 and TRBJ2-7; TRBD1 matches 10 bases. Per germline, CDR1 SGHKS and CDR2 YYEKEE (reference sequence). J was trimmed by 1 base and V by 1 base; bases with no gene match: 5. This CDR3 has 16 residues. The CDR3 loop is CASSLLGQGSSYEQYF. The CDR3, as DNA: TGTGCCAGCAGCTTGTTGGGACAGGGGTCTTCCTACGAGCAGTACTTC.

The genes are TRBV7-2 and TRBJ1-1; possibly TRBD1 for D (6 bases). CDR3 size: 14 residues. Germline loops: CDR1 SGHTA, CDR2 FQGNSA. V was clipped by 11 bases and J by 1 base, with 17 bases between them. The CDR3 nucleotides read TGTGCCTGGAGTCGGGGGCGTAGGAACACTGAAGCTTTCTTT. Its translation is CAWSRGRRNTEAFF.

About this clonotype: One end of the junction is discordant with germline, which a read error may explain. This chain connects TRBV12-3 or TRBV12-4 to TRBJ2-5, with a tentative D call TRBD2 (5 bases). The CDR3 is made up of 13 amino acids. As DNA, the CDR3 is TGTGCCAGCAGTTTAGCCGGGGTGGAGAACCAGTACTTC. Translation: CASSLAGVENQYF.

This clonotype was detected many times. This sequence joins TRBV29-1 and TRBJ2-5; no clear D gene. There are 13 residues in the CDR3. The germline V gene has CDR1 SQVTM and CDR2 ANQGSEA. With 1 base removed from V and 3 bases from J, the gap between germline ends came to 9 bases. CDR3 nucleotides: TGCAGCGTTGAAGGGTCTGGAAAAGAGACCCAGTACTTC. Translating it yields CSVEGSGKETQYF.

The CDR3 DNA sequence: TGTGCCAGCTCACGGGACGGCGCCGGGTTGGAGCCCCAGCATTTT. Encoded protein: CASSRDGAGLEPQHF. V gene TRBV7-9 combines with J gene TRBJ1-5; tentatively, D is TRBD1 (5 bases). The V end lost 8 bases, the J end lost 8 bases, and 22 bases lay between the germline ends. Looked up from germline, CDR1 is SEHNR and CDR2 is FQNEAQ (reference sequence). The CDR3 loop spans 15 amino acids.

The rearrangement links TRBV5-1 to TRBJ1-5; 8 bases fit TRBD1. The CDR3 contains 14 residues. The trim removed 4 bases at V and 6 bases at J, leaving 6 bases unmatched. CDR1 is SGHRS and CDR2 is YFSETQ in the germline V gene. The CDR3 here is CASSVDRGSQPQHF. The CDR3 DNA is TGCGCCAGCAGCGTAGACAGGGGCTCTCAGCCCCAGCATTTT.

A note on this clonotype: Germline is not matched at one junction end, which may reflect a read error. V is TRBV6-5 and J is TRBJ2-7; D gene ambiguous. CDR1 and CDR2 from the germline V gene are MNHEY and SVGAGI. The CDR3 has 11 amino acids. For the CDR3, the DNA is TGTGCCATCAGTGAGTCGATGGATCAGTACTTC. It codes for CAISESMDQYF.

This clonotype was seen at least ten times. V and J are TRBV20-1 and TRBJ2-7; D is perhaps TRBD1 or TRBD2 (5 bases each). In germline, CDR1 is DFQATT, CDR2 SNEGSKA (reference sequence). The CDR3 contains 13 residues. V dropped 4 bases and J dropped 1 base, with 11 bases sitting between them. This chain's CDR3 is CSATPGPSYEQYF. In DNA form, the CDR3 reads TGCAGTGCTACGCCGGGACCATCCTACGAGCAGTACTTC.

This clonotype was counted ten times or more. The chain couples TRBV29-1 to TRBJ1-2; TRBD1 matches at 8 bases. Germline V CDR1 and CDR2: SQVTM, ANQGSEA. The V gene end was trimmed by 7 bases and the J gene end by 1 base; junction bases not matched to a gene: 8. The CDR3 extends over 14 amino acids. The CDR3 here is CSARTGQNNYGYTF. For the CDR3, the DNA is TGCAGCGCCCGGACAGGGCAGAATAACTATGGCTACACCTTC.

This clonotype was detected ten times or more. V usage is TRBV29-1 and J usage is TRBJ2-7; D is unresolved. The CDR3 is made up of 13 amino acids. Trimming shortened V by 4 bases and J by 3 bases, and 13 bases separated the two germline ends. CDR1 and CDR2 from the germline V gene are SQVTM and ANQGSEA. DNA for the CDR3: TGCAGCGTTGGGACGAACCCTGACTACGAGCAGTACTTC. Its translation: CSVGTNPDYEQYF.

This rearrangement joins TRBV7-8 to TRBJ1-6; 7 bases are a match to TRBD1. Losses at the gene ends were 5 bases for V and 11 bases for J; bases not matched to a gene: 15. Germline CDR1 and CDR2: SGHVS and FQNEAQ. CDR3 length equals 16 residues. The CDR3 bases are TGTGCCAGCAGCCACACTCACAGGGGATATGGCCCACCCCTCCACTTT. Protein sequence: CASSHTHRGYGPPLHF.

This clonotype occurred many times. This chain joins TRBV9 and TRBJ1-6, with unresolved D. The CDR3 runs to 16 residues. V shed 0 bases and J shed 0 bases, with 7 bases lying between them. Germline V gene lookup returns CDR1 SGDLS and CDR2 YYNGEE. In DNA form, the CDR3 reads TGTGCCAGCAGCGTAGGGTCGGGCTCCTATAATTCACCCCTCCACTTT. Its protein product is CASSVGSGSYNSPLHF.

The V and J genes are TRBV2 and TRBJ2-5; D gene unclear. Germline CDR1 SNHLY, CDR2 FYNNEI. Trimming stripped 1 base from V and 0 bases from J, with 12 bases between. The CDR3 loop spans 16 amino acids. The CDR3 loop is CASSEGWEGYQETQYF. In nucleotides, the CDR3 is TGTGCCAGCAGTGAAGGGTGGGAAGGATACCAAGAGACCCAGTACTTC.

This clonotype has at least ten counts. The gene calls are TRBV5-6 and TRBJ2-7, with 10 bases identical to TRBD1. The V gene end was trimmed by 3 bases and the J gene end by 7 bases; junction bases not matched to a gene: 10. The CDR3 sequence is 15 residues long. Germline CDR1 reads SGHDT; CDR2 reads YYEEEE. The CDR3 nucleotides are TGTGCCAGCAGCTCCGACAGGGGGCGAATGTGGGAGCAGTACTTC. It translates to CASSSDRGRMWEQYF.

The V and J genes are TRBV7-6 and TRBJ1-2, with D unclear. Looked up from germline, CDR1 is SGHVS and CDR2 is FNYEAQ. The germline V and J ends were trimmed by 2 bases and 3 bases, with 13 bases remaining between them. The CDR3 has 15 amino acids. The CDR3: CASSLTARNYYGYTF. CDR3 coding DNA: TGTGCCAGCAGCTTAACGGCACGGAACTACTATGGCTACACCTTC.

This clonotype has only one observation. The chain recombines TRBV19 with TRBJ2-2; tentatively, D is TRBD2 (6 bases). V was pared by 1 base and J by 0 bases, with 9 bases between. The germline gives CDR1 LNHDA, CDR2 SQIVND (reference sequence). The length of the CDR3 is 16 residues. The CDR3 DNA sequence: TGTGCCAGTAGTATAGGGAGGGGATCGAACACCGGGGAGCTGTTTTTT. Its translation is CASSIGRGSNTGELFF.

This clonotype was observed at least ten times. The chain employs TRBV7-2 and TRBJ1-5; D gene uncertain. The CDR3 runs 13 residues. The V and J ends lost 1 base and 10 bases respectively, with 11 bases between them. CDR1 is SGHTA, CDR2 FQGNSA, per germline. CDR3: CASSLVVGNPQHF. CDR3 sequence (DNA): TGTGCCAGCAGCTTAGTGGTTGGAAATCCCCAGCATTTT.

This clonotype was recorded many times. The genes are TRBV20-1 and TRBJ1-5, with TRBD1 matching 8 bases. This CDR3 comprises 16 residues. V shed 3 bases, J shed 0 bases, and the junction held 7 bases outside the gene matches. Per germline, CDR1 DFQATT and CDR2 SNEGSKA (reference sequence). The CDR3 DNA reads as TGCAGTGCTAGTGCAGGGGGCCTTTTTAGCAATCAGCCCCAGCATTTT. It is translated as CSASAGGLFSNQPQHF.

The chain is built from TRBV19 and TRBJ1-5, with D possibly being TRBD1 (6 bases). The CDR3 covers 17 residues. Germline values: CDR1 LNHDA, CDR2 SQIVND (reference sequence). V dropped 0 bases and J dropped 4 bases, with 16 bases sitting between them. CDR3 region: CASSIDIRGPGNQPQHF. The CDR3 nucleotides are TGTGCCAGTAGTATAGATATTCGGGGGCCGGGTAATCAGCCCCAGCATTTT.

The chain links TRBV7-9 to TRBJ2-7; 7 bases fit TRBD1. Germline CDR1 and CDR2: SEHNR and FQNEAQ (reference sequence). This CDR3 region has 13 residues. The CDR3 spells CAIPGDRAYEQYF. The CDR3 DNA is TGTGCGATCCCAGGGGACAGAGCATACGAGCAGTACTTC.

This clonotype was recorded many times. This chain connects TRBV7-2 to TRBJ2-5; D is perhaps TRBD1 or TRBD2 (6 bases each). Trimming shortened V by 5 bases and J by 4 bases, and 17 bases separated the two germline ends. The germline V gene has CDR1 SGHTA and CDR2 FQGNSA. The CDR3 totals 15 residues. The CDR3 coding sequence is TGTGCCAGCAGCCAGACTTGGGGGGCTCGAGAGACCCAGTACTTC. Translated: CASSQTWGARETQYF.

This clonotype has a count of ten or more. The gene calls are TRBV20-1 and TRBJ1-6; D not certain. The ends were cut back, 0 bases at V and 0 bases at J, with 9 bases in the middle. There are 16 residues in the CDR3. Germline V CDR1 and CDR2: DFQATT, SNEGSKA (reference sequence). In DNA, the CDR3 is TGCAGTGCTAGAGAGGGCAAGAGCTCCTATAATTCACCCCTCCACTTT. Protein product: CSAREGKSSYNSPLHF.

Comment on this clonotype: Being one base from a much bigger clone, this may be a read error. The V gene is TRBV7-6, the J gene TRBJ1-1; D gene uncertain. CDR1 is SGHVS, CDR2 FNYEAQ, per germline. The germline V and J ends were trimmed by 2 bases and 8 bases, with 12 bases remaining between them. The CDR3 has 13 residues. The CDR3 DNA is TGTGCCAGCAGCTTACGTGAGGAAGCGGAAGCTTTCTTT. Its translation: CASSLREEAEAFF.

Details on this clonotype: A much larger clone differs from this one at a single base, so this may be a read error. The chain couples TRBV5-1 to TRBJ1-2; D is unclear. Looked up from germline, CDR1 is SGHRS and CDR2 is YFSETQ. CDR3 length: 14 amino acids. V dropped 4 bases and J dropped 8 bases, with 18 bases sitting between them. The DNA of the CDR3 is TGCGCCAGCAGCGAGGGAGACACCCTGGGGGGCTACACCTTC. The encoded protein is CASSEGDTLGGYTF.

In the case of this clonotype: The missing conserved phenylalanine or tryptophan at the end of this CDR3 makes a read error likely. The genes are TRBV7-3 and TRBJ2-7; 7 positions match TRBD2. The J segment lost 6 bases and the V segment lost 0 bases, leaving 2 bases of the junction unmatched. CDR3 length: 13 residues. Germline V gene lookup returns CDR1 SGHTA and CDR2 FQGTGA. CDR3 amino acids: CASSLTGGGEQYL. CDR3 DNA: TGTGCCAGCAGCTTAACGGGGGGGGGCGAGCAGTACCTC.